The 13 T cell receptor beta chains given below trace back to one sample, sequenced in a study of blood T cell repertoires in COVID-19. The data were produced by immunoSEQ multiplex PCR, yet TCRdb's version contains in-frame clones alone and is incomplete. The sample records about 150,000 clones, roughly 87% being singletons. Sequencing was done on a sample of peripheral blood. The receptor set was obtained from a woman aged 45-65 years with acute or convalescent COVID-19.

This clone was detected only once. The chain combines TRBV27 with TRBJ1-1; possibly TRBD1 for D (5 bases). Trimming left V 2 bases short and J 6 bases short, with 10 bases between. CDR1 MNHEY and CDR2 SMNVEV come from the germline V gene (reference sequence). There are 13 residues in the CDR3. The CDR3: CASSLNRGSEAFF. The DNA for the CDR3 is TGTGCCAGCAGTTTAAATAGGGGCTCTGAAGCTTTCTTT.

The table lists this clone with a few counts. V is TRBV10-3 and J is TRBJ2-1; 7 bases fit TRBD2. Germline V gene lookup returns CDR1 ENHRY and CDR2 SYGVKD. The CDR3 sequence is 15 residues long. V dropped 8 bases and J dropped 0; count of bases not matched to a gene: 7. The CDR3 DNA sequence: TGTGCCATCGGGACCCTAGCGGCCTCCTACAATGAGCAGTTCTTC. Encoded protein: CAIGTLAASYNEQFF.

The genes are TRBV29-1 and TRBJ1-1, with 8 positions matching TRBD1. The V gene end was trimmed by 7 bases and the J gene end by 5 bases; junction bases not matched to a gene: 3. The length of the CDR3 is 11 residues. Germline V gene sequence: CDR1 SQVTM, CDR2 ANQGSEA. CDR3 region: CSGDRGTEAFF. CDR3 coding DNA: TGCAGCGGTGACAGGGGAACTGAAGCTTTCTTT.

For this clone: Other DNA sequences within the sample encode an identical CDR3. J is TRBJ1-1 and V is TRBV6-4; 11 bases match TRBD1. V dropped 5 bases and J dropped 6; count of bases not matched to a gene: 5. Per germline, CDR1 MRHNA and CDR2 SNTAGT. The CDR3 has 14 amino acids. CDR3 bases: TGTGCCAGCAGTCGGACAGGGGGCTCTTCTGAAGCTTTCTTT. Its translation is CASSRTGGSSEAFF.

The J gene is TRBJ2-7, the V gene TRBV7-7, with a possible D match to TRBD1 (6 bases). Germline V gene sequence: CDR1 SSHAT, CDR2 FNYEAQ (reference sequence). CDR3 size: 15 residues. The V end was cut by 5 bases, the J end by 1 base, with 15 bases between. The CDR3 DNA follows: TGTGCCAGCAGCCCGCATCGGGACACTTCCTACGAGCAGTACTTC. Translation gives CASSPHRDTSYEQYF. Full variable domain (rest looked up from reference TRBV7-7 and TRBJ2-7): GAGVSQSPRYKVTKRGQDVTLRCDPISSHATLYWYQQALGQGPEFLTYFNYEAQPDKSGLPSDRFSAERPEGSISTLTIQRTEQRDSAMYRCASSPHRDTSYEQYFGPGTRLTVT.

V usage is TRBV2 and J usage is TRBJ2-1; 14 nucleotides match TRBD2. This CDR3 contains 15 residues. With V trimmed by 1 base and J by 10 bases, 3 bases remained unmatched. CDR1 and CDR2 from the germline V gene are SNHLY and FYNNEI. The CDR3 DNA reads TGTGCCAGCAGTGAAGGACTAGCGGGGGGGAACGAGCAGTTCTTC. Its protein is CASSEGLAGGNEQFF. Supplemented by reference TRBV2 and TRBJ2-1, the full variable domain reads EPEVTQTPSHQVTQMGQEVILRCVPISNHLYFYWYRQILGQKVEFLVSFYNNEISEKSEIFDDQFSVERPDGSNFTLKIRSTKLEDSAMYFCASSEGLAGGNEQFFGPGTRLTVL.

CDR3 protein: CASNDRGNYEQYF. In nucleotides, the CDR3 is TGTGCCAGCAACGACAGGGGTAACTACGAGCAGTACTTC. The chain combines TRBV5-4 with TRBJ2-7, with 8 bases lining up with TRBD1. Trimming removed 6 bases from V and 3 bases from J; junction bases left unmatched: 5. There are 13 residues in the CDR3. CDR1 is SGHNT, CDR2 YYREEE, per germline (reference sequence).

Only one count was recorded for this clone. The V and J genes are TRBV21-1 and TRBJ2-1; TRBD1 was called by the table and not checked on the DNA. TRBV21-1 is a documented pseudogene. This CDR3 region has 14 residues. CDR3 loop: CASSTWTGGDEQFF. CDR3 DNA: TGTGCCAGCAGCACCTGGACAGGGGGCGATGAGCAGTTCTTC.

This chain uses TRBV11-2 with TRBJ2-7; perhaps TRBD2 as D (6 bases). Deletions cut 5 bases from V and 1 base from J, with 15 bases between. The germline V gene has CDR1 SGHAT and CDR2 FQNNGV. The CDR3 runs 15 residues. The CDR3 loop reads CASSARDSVSYEQYF. The CDR3 nucleotides read TGTGCCAGCAGCGCCCGGGACTCGGTTTCCTACGAGCAGTACTTC. Full variable domain (remainder filled in from reference TRBV11-2 and TRBJ2-7): EAGVAQSPRYKIIEKRQSVAFWCNPISGHATLYWYQQILGQGPKLLIQFQNNGVVDDSQLPKDRFSAERLKGVDSTLKIQPAKLEDSAVYLCASSARDSVSYEQYFGPGTRLTVT.

This clone is a singleton in its sample. The chain is built from TRBV5-4 and TRBJ2-2; D might be TRBD2 (5 bases). The ends were cut back, 10 bases at V and 2 bases at J, with 21 bases in the middle. Germline V gene data show CDR1 as SGHNT and CDR2 as YYREEE (reference sequence). The CDR3 covers 16 residues. CDR3 in DNA: TGTGCCGGCACTGGAGATGTAGGGAGAAACACCGGGGAGCTGTTTTTT. Translating gives CAGTGDVGRNTGELFF.

This chain uses TRBV5-6 with TRBJ2-2; no definite D call. Per germline, CDR1 SGHDT and CDR2 YYEEEE. Trimming removed 0 bases at V and 1 base at J, with 13 bases between. This CDR3 is 17 amino acids long. CDR3 coding DNA: TGTGCCAGCAGCTTGGCCCTTGGCAATGTGAACACCGGGGAGCTGTTTTTT. Translating it yields CASSLALGNVNTGELFF. The variable domain in full, with the rest retrieved from reference TRBV5-6 and TRBJ2-2, is DAGVTQSPTHLIKTRGQQVTLRCSPKSGHDTVSWYQQALGQGPQFIFQYYEEEERQRGNFPDRFSGHQFPNYSSELNVNALLLGDSALYLCASSLALGNVNTGELFFGEGSRLTVL.

V gene TRBV7-3 combines with J gene TRBJ2-1; TRBD2 aligns across 7 bases. V was clipped by 4 bases and J by 8 bases; unmatched bases: 8. Germline CDR1 is SGHTA and CDR2 is FQGTGA. This CDR3 region has 14 residues. The DNA for the CDR3 is TGTGCCAGCAGCTCTAGCGGCCCAAGGGATGAGCAGTTCTTC. This sequence encodes CASSSSGPRDEQFF.

The chain couples TRBV5-1 to TRBJ1-2, with 7 positions matching TRBD1. Per the germline V gene, CDR1 is SGHRS and CDR2 is YFSETQ. This CDR3 is 14 amino acids long. V dropped 1 base and J dropped 3; count of bases not matched to a gene: 3. The CDR3 is CASSLTRGYYGYTF. In nucleotides, the CDR3 is TGCGCCAGCAGCTTGACCAGGGGGTACTATGGCTACACCTTC.